This T cell receptor beta chain was retrieved from a study of T cell responses to AZD1222 COVID-19 vaccine. Study-level results: Reportedly, nearly half of unique spike TCRs recognized epitopes outside B.1.351/B.1.1.7 mutations. Spike-specific TCR breadth and depth rose after two AZD1222 doses. Females made up more of the donors, who were largely white British, and clonal diversity may have come out too low.

V gave up 3 bases and J gave up 4 bases, with 9 bases separating them. The CDR3 has 14 amino acids. CDR1 SGHNT and CDR2 YENEEA come from the germline V gene. As to this clone: Its antigen is not identified.

The data were produced by immunoSEQ multiplex PCR, yet TCRdb's version contains in-frame clones alone and is incomplete. The profile covers 90,000 to 150,000 clones, with 80% to 90% appearing a single time and about 7.4% taken by the ten largest. Second-dose schedules of about 4 or about 12 weeks were combined. Specimen: peripheral blood, collected 28 days after the second AZD1222 dose. V usage is TRBV11-3 and J usage is TRBJ1-4; D unresolved. The clonotype originates from an adult who received the AZD1222 COVID-19 vaccine. The CDR3 DNA reads TGTGCCAGCAGCTTCACCGGGTTTAATGAAAAACTGTTTTTT. This translates into CASSFTGFNEKLFF.